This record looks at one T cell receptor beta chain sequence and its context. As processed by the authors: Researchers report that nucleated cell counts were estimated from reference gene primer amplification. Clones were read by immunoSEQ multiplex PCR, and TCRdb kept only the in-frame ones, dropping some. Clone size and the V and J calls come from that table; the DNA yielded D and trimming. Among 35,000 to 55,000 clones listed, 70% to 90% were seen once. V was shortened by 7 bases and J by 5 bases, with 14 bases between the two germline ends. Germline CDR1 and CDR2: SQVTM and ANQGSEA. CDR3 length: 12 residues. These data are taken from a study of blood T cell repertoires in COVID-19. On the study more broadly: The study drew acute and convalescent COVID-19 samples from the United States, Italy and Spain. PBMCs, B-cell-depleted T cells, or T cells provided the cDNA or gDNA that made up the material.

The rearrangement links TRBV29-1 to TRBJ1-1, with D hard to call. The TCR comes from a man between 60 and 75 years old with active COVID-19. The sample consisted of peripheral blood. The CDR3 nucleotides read TGCAGCGGCCGACAAGGTAGTACTGAAGCTTTCTTT. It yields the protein CSGRQGSTEAFF.